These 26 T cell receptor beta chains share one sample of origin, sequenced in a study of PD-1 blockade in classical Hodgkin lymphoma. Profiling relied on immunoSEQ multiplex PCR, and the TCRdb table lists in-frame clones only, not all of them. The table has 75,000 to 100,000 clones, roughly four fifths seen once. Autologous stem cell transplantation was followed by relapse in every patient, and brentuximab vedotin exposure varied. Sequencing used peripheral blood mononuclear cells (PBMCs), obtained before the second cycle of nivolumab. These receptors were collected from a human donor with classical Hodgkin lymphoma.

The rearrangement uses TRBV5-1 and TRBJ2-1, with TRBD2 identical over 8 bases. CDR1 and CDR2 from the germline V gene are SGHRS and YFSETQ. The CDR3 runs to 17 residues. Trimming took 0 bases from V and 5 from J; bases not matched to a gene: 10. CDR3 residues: CASSLGPSGSGDNEQFF. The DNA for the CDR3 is TGCGCCAGCAGCTTGGGACCAAGCGGGAGCGGCGACAATGAGCAGTTCTTC.

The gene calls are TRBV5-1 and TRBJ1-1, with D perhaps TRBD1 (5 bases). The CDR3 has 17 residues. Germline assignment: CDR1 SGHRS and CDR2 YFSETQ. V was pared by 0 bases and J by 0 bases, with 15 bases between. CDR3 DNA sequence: TGCGCCAGCAGCTTGGTTGTCAACGTGGGGGTGAACACTGAAGCTTTCTTT. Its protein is CASSLVVNVGVNTEAFF.

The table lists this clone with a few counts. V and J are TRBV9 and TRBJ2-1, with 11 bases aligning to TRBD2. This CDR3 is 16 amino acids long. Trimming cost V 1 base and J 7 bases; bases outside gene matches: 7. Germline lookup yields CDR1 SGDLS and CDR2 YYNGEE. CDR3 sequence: CASSVIHGTSGNEQFF. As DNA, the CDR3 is TGTGCCAGCAGCGTAATCCACGGGACTAGCGGAAATGAGCAGTTCTTC. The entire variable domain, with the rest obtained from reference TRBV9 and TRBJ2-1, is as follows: DSGVTQTPKHLITATGQRVTLRCSPRSGDLSVYWYQQSLDQGLQFLIQYYNGEERAKGNILERFSAQQFPDLHSELNLSSLELGDSALYFCASSVIHGTSGNEQFFGPGTRLTVL.

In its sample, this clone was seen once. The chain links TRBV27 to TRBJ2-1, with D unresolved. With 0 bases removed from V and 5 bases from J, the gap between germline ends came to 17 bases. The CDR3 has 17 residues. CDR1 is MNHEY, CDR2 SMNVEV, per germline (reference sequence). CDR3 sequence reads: CASSLSFSWVAHNEQFF. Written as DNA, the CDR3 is TGTGCCAGCAGTTTATCCTTCTCGTGGGTAGCCCACAATGAGCAGTTCTTC.

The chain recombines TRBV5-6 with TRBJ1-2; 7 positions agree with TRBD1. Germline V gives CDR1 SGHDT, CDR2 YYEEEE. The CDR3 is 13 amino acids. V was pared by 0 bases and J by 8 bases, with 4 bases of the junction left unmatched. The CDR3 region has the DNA TGTGCCAGCAGCTTGGTGGGACAGAAGGGCTACACCTTC. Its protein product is CASSLVGQKGYTF.

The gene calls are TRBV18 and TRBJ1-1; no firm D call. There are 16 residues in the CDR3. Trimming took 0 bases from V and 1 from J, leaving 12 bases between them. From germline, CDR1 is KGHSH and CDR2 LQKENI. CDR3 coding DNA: TGTGCCAGCTCACCACCAACCGCTTCCCGGAACACTGAAGCTTTCTTT. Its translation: CASSPPTASRNTEAFF.

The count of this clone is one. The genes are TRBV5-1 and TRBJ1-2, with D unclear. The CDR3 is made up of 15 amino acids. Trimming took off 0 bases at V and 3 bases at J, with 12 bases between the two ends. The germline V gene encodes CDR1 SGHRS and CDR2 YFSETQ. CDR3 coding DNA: TGCGCCAGCAGCTTGGCCGGGTACCCCGACTATGGCTACACCTTC. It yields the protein CASSLAGYPDYGYTF.

The CDR3 DNA reads as TGTGCCAGCAGCGTAGTGGACACTTGGGGGACCATATATTTT. Translated: CASSVVDTWGTIYF. The chain uses TRBV9 and TRBJ1-3, with D possibly matching TRBD1 (5 bases). The germline V gene has CDR1 SGDLS and CDR2 YYNGEE. This CDR3 contains 14 residues. V was trimmed by 0 bases and J by 10 bases, leaving 14 bases between them.

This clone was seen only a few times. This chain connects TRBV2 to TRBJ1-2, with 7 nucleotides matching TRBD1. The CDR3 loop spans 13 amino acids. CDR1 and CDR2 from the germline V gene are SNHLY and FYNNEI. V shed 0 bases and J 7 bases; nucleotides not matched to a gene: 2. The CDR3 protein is CASSEARDSGYTF. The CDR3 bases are TGTGCCAGCAGTGAAGCTAGGGACAGTGGCTACACCTTC.

CDR3 in DNA: TGTGCCAGCAGCCAGGTCGCGGGGGGCGGCTACGAGCAGTACTTC. Its translation: CASSQVAGGGYEQYF. The chain links TRBV14 to TRBJ2-7; the match to TRBD2 covers 8 bases. The CDR3 totals 15 residues. CDR1 is SGHDN and CDR2 is FVKESK in the germline V gene. With V trimmed by 3 bases and J by 3 bases, 7 bases remained unmatched.

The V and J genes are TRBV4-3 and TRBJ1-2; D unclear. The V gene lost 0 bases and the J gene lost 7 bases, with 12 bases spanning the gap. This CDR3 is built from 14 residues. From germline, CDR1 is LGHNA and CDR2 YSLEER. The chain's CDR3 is CASSQDLEDGGYTF. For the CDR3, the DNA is TGCGCCAGCAGCCAAGATTTGGAGGACGGTGGCTACACCTTC.

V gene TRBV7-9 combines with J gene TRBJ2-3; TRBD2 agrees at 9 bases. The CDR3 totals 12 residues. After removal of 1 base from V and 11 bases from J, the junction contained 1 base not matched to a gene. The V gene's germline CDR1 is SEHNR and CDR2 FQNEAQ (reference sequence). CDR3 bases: TGTGCCAGCAGCTTAGAAGCGGGAGGGCAGTATTTT. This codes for CASSLEAGGQYF.

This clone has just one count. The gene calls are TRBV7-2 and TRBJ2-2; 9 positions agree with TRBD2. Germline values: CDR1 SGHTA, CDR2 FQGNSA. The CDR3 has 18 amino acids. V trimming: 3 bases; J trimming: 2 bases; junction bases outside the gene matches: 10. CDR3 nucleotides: TGTGCCAGCAGCTTTAGACCTAGCGGGAACCTAAACACCGGGGAGCTGTTTTTT. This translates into CASSFRPSGNLNTGELFF.

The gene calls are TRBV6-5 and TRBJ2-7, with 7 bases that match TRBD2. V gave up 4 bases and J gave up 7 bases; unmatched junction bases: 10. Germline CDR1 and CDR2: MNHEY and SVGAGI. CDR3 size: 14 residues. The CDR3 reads CASSWGGALGEQYF. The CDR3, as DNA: TGTGCCAGCAGTTGGGGGGGTGCCTTGGGGGAGCAGTACTTC.

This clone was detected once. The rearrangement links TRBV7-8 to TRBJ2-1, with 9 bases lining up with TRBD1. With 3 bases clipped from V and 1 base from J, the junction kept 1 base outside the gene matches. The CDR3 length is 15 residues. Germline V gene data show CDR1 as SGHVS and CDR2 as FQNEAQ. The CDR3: CASSLGTGSYNEQFF. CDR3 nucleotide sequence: TGTGCCAGCAGCTTGGGGACAGGGTCCTACAATGAGCAGTTCTTC.

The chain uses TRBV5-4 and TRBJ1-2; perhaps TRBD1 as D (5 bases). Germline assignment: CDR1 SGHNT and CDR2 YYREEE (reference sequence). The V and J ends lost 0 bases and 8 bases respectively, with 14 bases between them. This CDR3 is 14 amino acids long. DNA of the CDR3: TGTGCCAGCAGCTTGGAATGGGACGAGGGAGGCTACACCTTC. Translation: CASSLEWDEGGYTF.

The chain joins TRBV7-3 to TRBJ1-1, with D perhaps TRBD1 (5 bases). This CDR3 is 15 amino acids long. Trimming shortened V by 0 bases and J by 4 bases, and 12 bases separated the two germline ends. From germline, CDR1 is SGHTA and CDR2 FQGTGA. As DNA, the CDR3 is TGTGCCAGCAGCTTAACGGGAGGGGTAGGCACTGAAGCTTTCTTT. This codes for CASSLTGGVGTEAFF.

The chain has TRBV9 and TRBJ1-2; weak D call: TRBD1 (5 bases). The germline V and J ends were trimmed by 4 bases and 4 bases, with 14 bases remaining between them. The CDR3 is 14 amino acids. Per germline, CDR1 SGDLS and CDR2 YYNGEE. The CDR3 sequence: CASSPSGPLYGYTF. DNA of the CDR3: TGTGCCAGCAGCCCCTCGGGACCCCTCTATGGCTACACCTTC.

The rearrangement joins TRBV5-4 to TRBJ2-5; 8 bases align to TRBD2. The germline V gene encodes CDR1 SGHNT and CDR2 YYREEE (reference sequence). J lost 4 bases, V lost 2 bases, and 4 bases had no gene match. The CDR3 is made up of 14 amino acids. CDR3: CASSLAGALETQYF. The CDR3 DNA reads TGTGCCAGCAGCTTAGCGGGAGCGTTAGAGACCCAGTACTTC.

CDR3 bases: TGTGCCAGCAGTGAAGCCAGCCCTAGCGGGAGACTCTCCTACGAGCAGTACTTC. Residues: CASSEASPSGRLSYEQYF. J is TRBJ2-7 and V is TRBV6-1, with 10 bases identical to TRBD2. Losses at the gene ends were 0 bases for V and 0 bases for J; bases not matched to a gene: 8. Germline-derived CDR1 and CDR2 are MNHNS and SASEGT. This CDR3 contains 18 residues.

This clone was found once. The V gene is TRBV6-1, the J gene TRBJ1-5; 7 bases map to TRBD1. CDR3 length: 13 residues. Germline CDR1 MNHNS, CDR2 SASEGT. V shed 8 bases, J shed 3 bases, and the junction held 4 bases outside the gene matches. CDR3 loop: CASQTGNNQPQHF. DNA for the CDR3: TGTGCCAGCCAGACAGGGAACAATCAGCCCCAGCATTTT.

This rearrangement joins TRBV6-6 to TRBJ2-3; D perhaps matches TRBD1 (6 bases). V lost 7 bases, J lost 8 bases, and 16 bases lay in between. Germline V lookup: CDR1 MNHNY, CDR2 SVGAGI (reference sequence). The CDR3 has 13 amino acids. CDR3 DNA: TGTGCCAGCAAGTTTAAGGGGGTTGGTACGCAGTATTTT. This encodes CASKFKGVGTQYF.

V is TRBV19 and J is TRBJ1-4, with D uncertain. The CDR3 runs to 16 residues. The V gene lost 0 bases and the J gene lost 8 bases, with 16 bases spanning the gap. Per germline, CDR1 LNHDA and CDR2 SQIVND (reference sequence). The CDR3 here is CASSIDQAVRTEKLFF. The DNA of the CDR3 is TGTGCCAGTAGTATAGATCAAGCAGTCCGGACCGAAAAACTGTTTTTT.

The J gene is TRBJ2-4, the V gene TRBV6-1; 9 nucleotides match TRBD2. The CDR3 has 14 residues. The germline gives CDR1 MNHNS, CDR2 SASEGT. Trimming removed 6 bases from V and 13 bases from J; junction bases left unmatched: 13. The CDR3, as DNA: TGTGCCAGCAGGACTAGCGGCATGGTCTCGGGGCAGTACTTC. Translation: CASRTSGMVSGQYF.

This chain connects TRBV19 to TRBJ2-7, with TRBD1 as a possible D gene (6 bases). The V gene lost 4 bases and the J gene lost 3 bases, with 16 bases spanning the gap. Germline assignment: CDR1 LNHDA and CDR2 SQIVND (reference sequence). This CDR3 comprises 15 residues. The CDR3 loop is CASSNSSRGSYEQYF. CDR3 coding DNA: TGTGCCAGTAGTAATTCAAGCAGGGGAAGCTACGAGCAGTACTTC.

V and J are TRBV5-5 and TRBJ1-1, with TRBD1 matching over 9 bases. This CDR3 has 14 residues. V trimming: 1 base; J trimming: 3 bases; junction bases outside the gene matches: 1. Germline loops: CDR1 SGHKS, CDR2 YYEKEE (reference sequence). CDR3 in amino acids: CASSLRTGDTEAFF. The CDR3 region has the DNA TGTGCCAGCAGCTTGCGGACAGGGGACACTGAAGCTTTCTTT.